The rows below give T cell receptor beta chains drawn from one sample of a study of blood T cells in healthy people across ages. Each CDR3 protein is one row after TCRdb ran MiXCR on the 5' RACE reads. The repertoire includes roughly 680,000 distinct CDR3 sequences, under 25% of them detected once, and under 4% sits in the top ten. Material for sequencing was blood. The receptors were gathered from a man between 65 and 85 years old in good health. Each CDR3 is given with its conserved first and last residue.

TRBV7-9 | CASSQEAGVYNEQFF
TRBV12-3/TRBV12-4 | CASRLIRDKKGELFF
TRBV11-2 | CASSLGTSGRAIGYEQLF
TRBV4-1 | CASSHGPGNRNTIYF
TRBV29-1 | CSVELDFTYEQYF
TRBV7-2 | CASTQGRGGTYEQYF
TRBV5-1 | CASSPGLGVDTQYF
TRBV18 | CASSRRPGSGTSGTTSYEQYF
TRBV28 | CASRTGEREGNDEQFF
TRBV7-8 | CASSLGGLIIGNEQFF
TRBV7-2 | CASSLGTSGPSTDTQYF
TRBV29-1 | CSVVTPLAGANEQYF
TRBV6-1 | CASSESGGASYGYTF
TRBV7-3 | CASSKSGHNNNEQFF
TRBV20-1 | CSAHPSGAYNEQFF
TRBV6-2/TRBV6-3 | CASSYSATGRLSYEQYF
TRBV20-1 | CSAPQTGLATTQETQYF
TRBV28 | CASSLLTSGRDTQYF
TRBV27 | CASSLVGSGGELFF
TRBV6-6 | CASSPIAGGTDEQYF
TRBV7-6 | CASSLDRYSGNTIYF
TRBV12-3/TRBV12-4 | CASSLNRYPYEQYF
TRBV24-1 | CATSDRGNEQFF
TRBV4-1 | CASSQDRSSSYEQYF
TRBV19 | CASSMGWQETQYF
TRBV10-3 | CAISEYGRFNEQFF
TRBV24-1 | CATSDPGTSGTETQYF
TRBV3-1 | CASSFEQYF
TRBV20-1 | CSARDLSAGYGELFF
TRBV4-1 | CASSRGTIRGTETQYF
TRBV10-3 | CAISGGLAGGPDETQYF
TRBV21-1 | CASSKSGGRNTGELFF
TRBV5-1 | CASSSRPSGIHEQYF
TRBV28 | CASSLGQGRVATYGQYF
TRBV7-2 | CASSPDKIHANEQFF
TRBV5-1 | CASSSELTTATPDTQYF
TRBV12-3/TRBV12-4 | CASMLAGGNYEQYF
TRBV2 | CASRGTQTGTQYF
TRBV27 | CASGTSGSKETQYF
TRBV7-2 | CASSTFGTNNEQFF
TRBV20-1 | CSAIGTPRVVQFF
TRBV29-1 | CSVDSMSGNTIYF
TRBV7-9 | CASSSSRTGVISGANVLTF
TRBV21-1 | CASSKGTGSSNQPQHF
TRBV28 | CASSYLGEENNEQFF
TRBV7-9 | CASSLGTEGTQYF
TRBV27 | CASRQGGGPMSEQFF
TRBV29-1 | CSVEVAGADTQYF
TRBV5-4 | CASRPTLGARNNEQFF
TRBV7-2 | CASSTGQGNYEQYF
TRBV10-3 | CAISESGTSDGTGELFF
TRBV3-1 | CASSHTQSNYGYTF
TRBV6-5 | CASSAGTSGPKYF
TRBV5-1 | CASSRASGIDTQYF
TRBV20-1 | CSARLAGVGSTDTQYF
TRBV6-5 | CASSYSMQGARSYNSPLHF
TRBV20-1 | CSARALGTQYF
TRBV2 | CASRVGQGGEQYF
TRBV15 | CATSRDPGQEWADTQYF